Each of the 28 T cell receptor beta chains below was sequenced from the same sample in a study of neurological immune-mediated disorders. TCRdb independently ran MiXCR on the 5' RACE reads; one entry per CDR3 protein. This table has about 48,000 distinct CDR3 sequences, about 5.8% appearing once. The sample taken for sequencing was CD4+ T cells from blood. Source of these receptors: a woman between 18 and 29 years old with multiple sclerosis.

This clonotype occurred many times. V usage is TRBV4-2 and J usage is TRBJ2-3; D is unclear. The germline gives CDR1 LGHNA, CDR2 YNFKEQ. The CDR3 sequence is 17 residues long. The germline V and J ends were trimmed by 0 bases and 5 bases, with 18 bases remaining between them. CDR3 bases: TGTGCCAGCAGCCAAGATCAGATAAAACAAACGGGAGATACGCAGTATTTT. This codes for CASSQDQIKQTGDTQYF.

This clonotype was recorded many times. The CDR3 spells CSARDQLNSPLHF. The CDR3 DNA reads TGCAGTGCTAGAGATCAACTAAATTCACCCCTCCACTTT. The V and J genes are TRBV20-1 and TRBJ1-6; D gene uncertain. The V end lost 0 bases, the J end lost 7 bases, and 7 bases lay between the germline ends. The CDR3 runs 13 residues. The germline V gene encodes CDR1 DFQATT and CDR2 SNEGSKA (reference sequence).

V is TRBV5-1 and J is TRBJ2-7, with a tentative D call TRBD1 (7 bases). Germline CDR1 and CDR2: SGHRS and YFSETQ. V gave up 1 base and J gave up 5 bases, with 16 bases separating them. The CDR3 contains 15 residues. The CDR3: CASSLRSGGLHEQYF. CDR3 DNA: TGCGCCAGCAGCTTGCGGTCAGGGGGACTCCACGAGCAGTACTTC.

This clonotype was seen more than once but under ten times. The chain combines TRBV5-3 with TRBJ2-2, with D hard to call. TRBV5-3 is flagged as an ORF with uncertain function. The CDR3 runs 17 residues. V lost 0 bases, J lost 2 bases, and 14 bases lay in between. CDR3 coding DNA: TGTGCCAGAAGCTTGGTTTGGGGTTCTAGAAACACCGGGGAGCTGTTTTTT. Encoded protein: CARSLVWGSRNTGELFF.

Many counts were recorded for this clonotype. CDR3 sequence reads: CATSDLLAARETQYF. As DNA, the CDR3 is TGTGCCACCAGTGATTTGCTGGCGGCCCGAGAGACCCAGTACTTC. The chain combines TRBV24-1 with TRBJ2-5; D is undetermined. Germline CDR1 and CDR2: KGHDR and SFDVKD. The CDR3 is 15 amino acids. V was pared by 0 bases and J by 4 bases, with 11 bases between.

This clonotype has at least ten counts. This chain connects TRBV7-2 to TRBJ2-5; D is unclear. Germline loops: CDR1 SGHTA, CDR2 FQGNSA. V dropped 5 bases and J dropped 1 base, with 8 bases sitting between them. The CDR3 loop spans 13 amino acids. CDR3 in amino acids: CASSPWTQETQYF. The CDR3 DNA reads as TGTGCCAGCAGCCCATGGACCCAAGAGACCCAGTACTTC.

This clonotype was observed many times. This rearrangement joins TRBV5-1 to TRBJ2-3; TRBD1 matches at 7 bases. This CDR3 region has 14 residues. J was trimmed by 4 bases and V by 2 bases; bases with no gene match: 4. CDR1 SGHRS and CDR2 YFSETQ come from the germline V gene. Written as DNA, the CDR3 is TGCGCCAGCAGCTTAGACAGGGTGGCAGATACGCAGTATTTT. This sequence encodes CASSLDRVADTQYF.

This clonotype was recorded many times. The rearrangement joins TRBV7-9 to TRBJ2-5; either TRBD1 or TRBD2 may fit D (6 bases each). The V gene's germline CDR1 is SEHNR and CDR2 FQNEAQ (reference sequence). The CDR3 spans 16 residues. The ends were cut back, 2 bases at V and 5 bases at J, with 18 bases in the middle. The CDR3 nucleotides read TGTGCCAGCAGCTTAAGTGGAGGGGGGCAACGGGAGACCCAGTACTTC. Protein: CASSLSGGGQRETQYF.

This clonotype was recorded many times. This rearrangement joins TRBV6-5 to TRBJ2-7; D remains ambiguous. This CDR3 spans 14 amino acids. In germline, CDR1 is MNHEY, CDR2 SVGAGI. V was cut by 0 bases and J by 0 bases, with 6 bases left in between. DNA for the CDR3: TGTGCCAGCAGTTACTCTGCGAGCTCCTACGAGCAGTACTTC. Protein: CASSYSASSYEQYF.

This clonotype was detected ten times or more. The chain employs TRBV20-1 and TRBJ2-5; D is possibly TRBD2 (6 bases). The V gene's germline CDR1 is DFQATT and CDR2 SNEGSKA (reference sequence). Trimming shortened V by 2 bases and J by 4 bases, and 20 bases separated the two germline ends. CDR3 length: 16 residues. The CDR3 coding sequence is TGCAGTGCTAGAATAGTCAACGGGGGACTGGGAGAGACCCAGTACTTC. Translation: CSARIVNGGLGETQYF.

This clonotype has ten or more counts. This chain uses TRBV20-1 with TRBJ2-3; a possible D gene is TRBD1 (5 bases). Germline V lookup: CDR1 DFQATT, CDR2 SNEGSKA (reference sequence). The CDR3 runs to 14 residues. V gave up 5 bases and J gave up 6 bases, with 18 bases separating them. The CDR3 reads CSAAAAQSGDTQYF. In DNA, the CDR3 is TGCAGTGCTGCAGCCGCCCAATCAGGGGATACGCAGTATTTT.

At least ten counts were recorded for this clonotype. The gene calls are TRBV20-1 and TRBJ2-6, with unresolved D. Germline V gene lookup returns CDR1 DFQATT and CDR2 SNEGSKA (reference sequence). V gave up 6 bases and J gave up 0 bases, with 6 bases separating them. This CDR3 is built from 13 residues. CDR3 DNA sequence: TGCAGTGCGCGCAGCTCTGGGGCCAACGTCCTGACTTTC. Its translation: CSARSSGANVLTF.

This clonotype was picked up many times. The V and J genes are TRBV20-1 and TRBJ2-3, with TRBD2 matching over 8 bases. The CDR3 sequence is 16 residues long. The junction had 12 bases not matched to a gene; V was cut back by 4 bases and J by 3 bases. Germline CDR1 is DFQATT and CDR2 is SNEGSKA (reference sequence). The CDR3 here is CSAKGGTRKWTDTQYF. The CDR3 DNA reads TGCAGTGCTAAAGGAGGGACTAGGAAGTGGACAGATACGCAGTATTTT.

This clonotype was observed at least ten times. V is TRBV28 and J is TRBJ1-2; the D is unclear. V dropped 6 bases and J dropped 5 bases, with 10 bases sitting between them. CDR3 size: 12 residues. Looked up from germline, CDR1 is MDHEN and CDR2 is SYDVKM. In DNA, the CDR3 is TGTGCCAGCAGGGGTAGCGGGTATGGCTACACCTTC. This codes for CASRGSGYGYTF.

At least ten counts were recorded for this clonotype. This chain connects TRBV15 to TRBJ2-1; TRBD2 matches at 14 bases. The CDR3 spans 15 residues. V lost 4 bases, J lost 11 bases, and 7 bases stayed unmatched. Germline V CDR1 and CDR2: LNHNV, YYDKDF (reference sequence). For the CDR3, the DNA is TGTGCCACCAGCATGACCGGGACTAGCGGGGGCCAGCAGTTCTTC. Its translation: CATSMTGTSGGQQFF.

This clonotype was counted ten times or more. The chain has TRBV2 and TRBJ1-5; D not certain. Per the germline V gene, CDR1 is SNHLY and CDR2 is FYNNEI. There are 15 residues in the CDR3. Trimming took 5 bases from V and 3 from J, leaving 14 bases between them. CDR3 DNA sequence: TGTGCCAGCAGTAATCAAAACAGCCCCAATCAGCCCCAGCATTTT. Translation gives CASSNQNSPNQPQHF.

The table lists this clonotype with many counts. V is TRBV25-1 and J is TRBJ2-7; no clear D gene. Germline CDR1 reads MGHDK; CDR2 reads SYGVNS. This CDR3 is built from 13 residues. V was cut by 2 bases and J by 0 bases, with 5 bases left in between. Here the CDR3 reads CASSEEPSYEQYF. In DNA form, the CDR3 reads TGTGCCAGCAGTGAAGAACCCTCCTACGAGCAGTACTTC.

This clonotype was counted ten times or more. The genes are TRBV7-2 and TRBJ2-1, with 10 bases aligning to TRBD2. Unmatched junction bases numbered 7, after V lost 4 bases and J lost 1 base. Germline values: CDR1 SGHTA, CDR2 FQGNSA. This CDR3 comprises 17 residues. The CDR3 loop is CASSSQRGGLSYNEQFF. DNA of the CDR3: TGTGCCAGCAGCTCCCAGCGGGGGGGCCTTTCCTACAATGAGCAGTTCTTC.

This clonotype has at least ten counts. This chain links TRBV20-1 with TRBJ2-2; the match to TRBD1 covers 7 bases. This CDR3 region has 12 residues. Per germline, CDR1 DFQATT and CDR2 SNEGSKA (reference sequence). The V segment lost 3 bases and the J segment 5 bases; nucleotides outside the gene matches: 0. DNA of the CDR3: TGCAGTGCTAGGGGACAGACCGGGGAGCTGTTTTTT. Encoded protein: CSARGQTGELFF.

V gene TRBV30 combines with J gene TRBJ2-1; 7 bases agree with TRBD2. CDR3 length: 12 amino acids. The V gene's germline CDR1 is GTSNPN and CDR2 SVGIG (reference sequence). V lost 2 bases, J lost 7 bases, and 2 bases stayed unmatched. CDR3 amino acids: CAWSLSGNEQFF. CDR3 bases: TGTGCCTGGAGTCTTAGCGGGAATGAGCAGTTCTTC.

This clonotype was seen repeatedly, ten times or more. The chain carries TRBV20-1 and TRBJ1-1, with 10 bases that match TRBD1. V gave up 6 bases and J gave up 1 base; unmatched junction bases: 14. CDR1 is DFQATT and CDR2 is SNEGSKA in the germline V gene (reference sequence). The CDR3 contains 17 residues. CDR3: CSAKSPGQGWENTEAFF. Here the CDR3 DNA reads TGCAGTGCCAAATCTCCGGGACAGGGGTGGGAGAACACTGAAGCTTTCTTT.

The sample holds many counts of this clonotype. V usage is TRBV5-6 and J usage is TRBJ2-7; perhaps TRBD1 as D (6 bases). The V gene's germline CDR1 is SGHDT and CDR2 YYEEEE. The CDR3 covers 14 residues. Trimming removed 2 bases from V and 3 bases from J, with 12 bases in between. DNA for the CDR3: TGTGCCAGCAGCTTATTGGGGGCCGGCTACGAGCAGTACGTC. Translation: CASSLLGAGYEQYV.

This clonotype was seen repeatedly, ten times or more. The chain recombines TRBV20-1 with TRBJ1-5; 10 nucleotides align to TRBD1. Germline CDR1 DFQATT, CDR2 SNEGSKA (reference sequence). The junction had 10 bases not matched to a gene; V was cut back by 4 bases and J by 7 bases. This CDR3 comprises 15 residues. This CDR3 is CSATVPTGGVQPQHF. The CDR3 region has the DNA TGCAGTGCTACGGTACCGACAGGGGGCGTGCAGCCCCAGCATTTT.

In its sample, this clonotype was seen many times. This rearrangement joins TRBV5-1 to TRBJ2-7, with D perhaps TRBD2 (5 bases). CDR1 is SGHRS, CDR2 YFSETQ, per germline. The CDR3 has 15 amino acids. The V end lost 1 base, the J end lost 1 base, and 12 bases lay between the germline ends. Written as DNA, the CDR3 is TGCGCCAGCAGCTTGACCGGGGATCCGTCCTACGAGCAGTACGTC. This encodes CASSLTGDPSYEQYV.

This clonotype has a count of ten or more. The chain carries TRBV12-3 or TRBV12-4 and TRBJ1-3; a possible D gene is TRBD1 (5 bases). There are 15 residues in the CDR3. The V end was cut by 3 bases, the J end by 2 bases, with 11 bases between. The CDR3 loop is CASSLPRVPGNTIYF. For the CDR3, the DNA is TGTGCCAGCAGTTTGCCCAGGGTTCCTGGAAACACCATATATTTT.

The table lists this clonotype with many counts. The genes are TRBV6-5 and TRBJ2-2, with 11 bases fitting TRBD2. The CDR3 is 17 amino acids. Losses at the gene ends were 7 bases for V and 5 bases for J; bases not matched to a gene: 12. The germline CDR1 and CDR2 sequences are MNHEY and SVGAGI. CDR3 sequence: CASKDSGRGGRTGELFF. CDR3 nucleotide sequence: TGTGCCAGCAAAGATAGCGGGAGGGGCGGGCGGACCGGGGAGCTGTTTTTT.

At least ten counts were recorded for this clonotype. The rearrangement links TRBV10-3 to TRBJ2-3, with D possibly matching TRBD1 (7 bases). The V gene lost 6 bases and the J gene lost 5 bases, with 12 bases spanning the gap. The CDR3 totals 13 residues. From germline, CDR1 is ENHRY and CDR2 SYGVKD. DNA of the CDR3: TGTGCCATCAGGGAGGGGGCACAAGATACGCAGTATTTT. Amino acid sequence: CAIREGAQDTQYF.

This clonotype was seen ten or more times. The rearrangement joins TRBV3-1 to TRBJ1-1; D ambiguous. V lost 1 base, J lost 2 bases, and 8 bases lay in between. This CDR3 is built from 14 residues. Germline loops: CDR1 LGHDT, CDR2 YNNKEL (reference sequence). As DNA, the CDR3 is TGTGCCAGCAGCCAAGGTCGCAGAAACACTGAAGCTTTCTTT. Translation gives CASSQGRRNTEAFF.